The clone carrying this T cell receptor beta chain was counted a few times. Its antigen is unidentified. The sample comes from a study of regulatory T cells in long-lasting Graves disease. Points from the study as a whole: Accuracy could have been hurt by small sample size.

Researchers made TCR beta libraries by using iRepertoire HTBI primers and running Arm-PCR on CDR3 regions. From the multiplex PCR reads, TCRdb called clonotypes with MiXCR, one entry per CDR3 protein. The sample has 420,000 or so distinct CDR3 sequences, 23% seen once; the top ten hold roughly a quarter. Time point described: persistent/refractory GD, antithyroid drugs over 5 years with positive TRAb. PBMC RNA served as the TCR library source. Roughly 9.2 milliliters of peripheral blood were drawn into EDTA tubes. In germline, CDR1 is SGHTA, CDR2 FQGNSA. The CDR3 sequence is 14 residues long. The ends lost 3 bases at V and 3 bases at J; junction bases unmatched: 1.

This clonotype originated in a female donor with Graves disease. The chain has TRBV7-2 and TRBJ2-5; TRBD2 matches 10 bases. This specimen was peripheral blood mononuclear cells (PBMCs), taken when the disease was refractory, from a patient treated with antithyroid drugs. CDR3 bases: TGTGCCAGCAGCTTCACTAGCGGGAAAGAGACCCAGTACTTC. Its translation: CASSFTSGKETQYF.